Below, 13 T cell receptor beta chains from the same sample are listed, as sequenced in a study of shared clonotypes between healthy human individuals. Some clones are missing from TCRdb's copy, which holds only in-frame ones; the method was immunoSEQ multiplex PCR. The sample has about 2 million clones, about 95% seen once. Naive CD8 cells comprised CD45RO-negative, CCR7-positively selected cells, excluding terminally differentiated effector memory CD45RA+ cells. Specimen: naive CD8+ T cells sorted from blood. The origin of the receptors is a man between 18 and 35 years old in good health.

The chain links TRBV28 to TRBJ2-5; TRBD1 might be the D (5 bases). The V gene's germline CDR1 is MDHEN and CDR2 SYDVKM. V was clipped by 5 bases and J by 0 bases, with 10 bases between them. This CDR3 comprises 14 residues. The CDR3 bases are TGTGCCAGCAGTCCCCAGGGTCACCAAGAGACCCAGTACTTC. Protein: CASSPQGHQETQYF.

The rearrangement joins TRBV29-1 to TRBJ2-3; 8 nucleotides agree with TRBD1. The V gene end was trimmed by 0 bases and the J gene end by 6 bases; junction bases not matched to a gene: 8. In germline, CDR1 is SQVTM, CDR2 ANQGSEA. The CDR3 spans 15 residues. The CDR3 sequence is CSVEDDSRGLDTQYF. The CDR3 bases are TGCAGCGTTGAAGATGATTCCAGGGGGCTGGATACGCAGTATTTT.

The rearrangement uses TRBV5-3 and TRBJ1-5, with D unclear. TRBV5-3 is recorded as an ORF, its role being uncertain. V dropped 0 bases and J dropped 11 bases, with 6 bases sitting between them. The CDR3 has 11 residues. CDR3 region: CARSLVVTQHF. CDR3 DNA sequence: TGTGCCAGAAGCTTGGTAGTAACCCAGCATTTT.

Concerning this clone: This specimen includes other DNA sequences encoding the same CDR3. The rearrangement links TRBV2 to TRBJ2-7, with 9 bases matching TRBD1. The germline CDR1 and CDR2 sequences are SNHLY and FYNNEI. V lost 6 bases, J lost 2 bases, and 2 bases stayed unmatched. This CDR3 comprises 13 residues. The CDR3, as DNA: TGTGCCAGCAGCGGGACAGGGACCTACGAGCAGTACTTC. This codes for CASSGTGTYEQYF.

The rearrangement links TRBV9 to TRBJ1-3, with 10 bases lining up with TRBD1. This CDR3 has 16 residues. Germline V CDR1 and CDR2: SGDLS, YYNGEE. Trimming removed 3 bases from V and 5 bases from J; junction bases left unmatched: 8. The CDR3 DNA sequence: TGTGCCAGCAGCGCGCCGGGACAGGGGAGTCGAAACACCATATATTTT. Translating it yields CASSAPGQGSRNTIYF. The full variable domain, rest sourced from reference TRBV9 and TRBJ1-3, is DSGVTQTPKHLITATGQRVTLRCSPRSGDLSVYWYQQSLDQGLQFLIQYYNGEERAKGNILERFSAQQFPDLHSELNLSSLELGDSALYFCASSAPGQGSRNTIYFGEGSWLTVV.

This chain links TRBV5-1 with TRBJ2-7; D call uncertain. Germline V CDR1 and CDR2: SGHRS, YFSETQ. Trimming removed 6 bases from V and 2 bases from J, with 21 bases in between. CDR3 size: 16 residues. In nucleotides, the CDR3 is TGCGCCAGCACCCCCGAAGTATCAGGACCTACCTACGAGCAGTACTTC. Encoded protein: CASTPEVSGPTYEQYF.

The CDR3 sequence: CASSTQAWQGVYEQYF. The CDR3 region has the DNA TGTGCCAGCAGCACCCAGGCCTGGCAGGGGGTCTACGAGCAGTACTTC. The V call is TRBV21-1, the J call TRBJ2-7; the tabulated D call, TRBD1, remains unverified against the DNA. TRBV21-1 is annotated as a pseudogene. The CDR3 is 16 amino acids.

This clone was found once. The gene calls are TRBV14 and TRBJ2-3, with D uncertain. This CDR3 comprises 14 residues. The germline V and J ends were trimmed by 3 bases and 1 base, with 8 bases remaining between them. CDR1 and CDR2 from the germline V gene are SGHDN and FVKESK. This CDR3 reads CASSHLAGTDTQYF. Here the CDR3 DNA reads TGTGCCAGCAGCCATCTTGCGGGCACAGATACGCAGTATTTT.

The rearrangement joins TRBV5-6 to TRBJ1-3; no definite D call. CDR1 is SGHDT and CDR2 is YYEEEE in the germline V gene. Trimming removed 2 bases at V and 3 bases at J, with 6 bases between. The CDR3 loop spans 13 amino acids. DNA for the CDR3: TGTGCCAGCAGCTTTTATAGTGGAAACACCATATATTTT. Translating it yields CASSFYSGNTIYF.

The rearrangement joins TRBV4-1 to TRBJ2-7; 7 bases line up with TRBD1. Germline CDR1 reads MGHRA; CDR2 reads YSYEKL. After removal of 5 bases from V and 3 bases from J, the junction contained 7 bases not matched to a gene. The CDR3 has 14 residues. The DNA for the CDR3 is TGCGCCAGCAGCAGATCCGGGACAGACTACGAGCAGTACTTC. Protein sequence: CASSRSGTDYEQYF.

This CDR3 reads CASSQGAGWAEAFF. CDR3 nucleotide sequence: TGTGCCAGCAGCCAGGGGGCGGGGTGGGCTGAAGCTTTCTTT. The J gene is TRBJ1-1, the V gene TRBV27; 8 bases agree with TRBD1. The CDR3 extends over 14 amino acids. The germline V gene has CDR1 MNHEY and CDR2 SMNVEV (reference sequence). V was pared by 6 bases and J by 6 bases, with 9 bases of the junction left unmatched.

V and J are TRBV28 and TRBJ2-7; 8 positions match TRBD1. Looked up from germline, CDR1 is MDHEN and CDR2 is SYDVKM. The J segment lost 2 bases and the V segment lost 6 bases, leaving 6 bases of the junction unmatched. The CDR3 covers 14 residues. The CDR3 here is CASSRTGMTYEQYF. The CDR3 DNA reads as TGTGCCAGCAGCAGGACAGGGATGACCTACGAGCAGTACTTC.

This chain joins TRBV10-2 and TRBJ1-1; D ambiguous. From germline, CDR1 is WSHSY and CDR2 SAAADI. V was clipped by 2 bases and J by 1 base, with 8 bases between them. CDR3 size: 14 residues. CDR3 sequence: CASSEPPGNTEAFF. In nucleotides, the CDR3 is TGCGCCAGCAGTGAGCCCCCCGGGAACACTGAAGCTTTCTTT.